This is a list of T cell receptor beta chains from one sample in a study of chemoradiotherapy in HPV16-positive cancers. TCRdb's table, derived via immunoSEQ multiplex PCR, lists solely in-frame clones and lacks some. The sample lists about 27,000 clones, over 90% occurring once. The specimen was blood, collected from a patient who underwent chemoradiotherapy. The receptors here all came from a human donor with HPV-associated anogenital cancer. Each CDR3 is given with its conserved first and last residue. Each record gives: V gene, D gene, clone size, CDR3 length, J gene, CDR3 DNA, CDR3 protein. The D gene is left open where the match is weak. For some rows the clone size is stated as once, few or many, or as a class when expanded; others skip it.

v_gene: TRBV5-6
d_gene: TRBD1
abundance: -
len: 14
j_gene: TRBJ1-2
CDR3nt: TGTGCCAGCAGCTCACAGGGGGCAGTCTATGGCTACACCTTC
CDR3aa: CASSSQGAVYGYTF

v_gene: TRBV6-6
d_gene: TRBD1
abundance: -
len: 16
j_gene: TRBJ1-5
CDR3nt: TGTGCCAGCAGTTACCCCGGGACAGGGGAGGGTCAGCCCCAGCATTTT
CDR3aa: CASSYPGTGEGQPQHF

v_gene: TRBV7-9
d_gene: -
abundance: -
len: 13
j_gene: TRBJ2-2
CDR3nt: TGTGCCAGCAGCTTAACGACCACCGGGGAGCTGTTTTTT
CDR3aa: CASSLTTTGELFF

v_gene: TRBV11-3
d_gene: TRBD2
abundance: -
len: 17
j_gene: TRBJ2-1
CDR3nt: TGTGCCAGCAGCCGGACCACTAGCGGGGGGCCCTACAATGAGCAGTTCTTC
CDR3aa: CASSRTTSGGPYNEQFF

v_gene: TRBV4-3
d_gene: -
abundance: -
len: 16
j_gene: TRBJ1-5
CDR3nt: TGCGCCAGCAGCCAAGGGGTGGAGGGATGGGATCAGCCCCAGCATTTT
CDR3aa: CASSQGVEGWDQPQHF

v_gene: TRBV7-9
d_gene: TRBD2
abundance: -
len: 15
j_gene: TRBJ2-3
CDR3nt: TGTGCCAGCAGCTTAGGACTAGCGGCTGGAGATACGCAGTATTTT
CDR3aa: CASSLGLAAGDTQYF

v_gene: TRBV6-5
d_gene: -
abundance: -
len: 15
j_gene: TRBJ1-2
CDR3nt: TGTGCCAGTAGAAGATCTTTACAGGGTACCTATGGCTACACCTTC
CDR3aa: CASRRSLQGTYGYTF

v_gene: TRBV13
d_gene: -
abundance: -
len: 14
j_gene: TRBJ2-1
CDR3nt: TGTGCCAGCAACCCGATGCCCGATTACAATGAGCAGTTCTTC
CDR3aa: CASNPMPDYNEQFF

v_gene: TRBV18
d_gene: -
abundance: -
len: 14
j_gene: TRBJ1-1
CDR3nt: TGTGCCAGCTCACCACGGACAGCTAGTAGTAAAGCTTTCTTT
CDR3aa: CASSPRTASSKAFF

v_gene: TRBV27
d_gene: -
abundance: -
len: 15
j_gene: TRBJ1-2
CDR3nt: TGTGCCAGCAGCCCAGCCAGAACCTCTAACTATGGCTACACCTTC
CDR3aa: CASSPARTSNYGYTF

v_gene: TRBV18
d_gene: TRBD2
abundance: -
len: 15
j_gene: TRBJ2-3
CDR3nt: TGTGCCAGCTCACCTGGGACTAGCGACACAGATACGCAGTATTTT
CDR3aa: CASSPGTSDTDTQYF

v_gene: TRBV19
d_gene: -
abundance: -
len: 13
j_gene: TRBJ1-2
CDR3nt: TGTGCCAGTAGTATCCCAGGCCGGGTGAGCTACACCTTC
CDR3aa: CASSIPGRVSYTF

v_gene: TRBV11-2
d_gene: TRBD1
abundance: -
len: 16
j_gene: TRBJ2-3
CDR3nt: TGTGCCAGCAGCCGTACAGGGGCCGCGTCCACAGATACGCAGTATTTT
CDR3aa: CASSRTGAASTDTQYF

v_gene: TRBV28
d_gene: -
abundance: -
len: 12
j_gene: TRBJ2-3
CDR3nt: TGTGCCAGCAACGTCAGGAGGCATACGCAGTATTTT
CDR3aa: CASNVRRHTQYF

v_gene: TRBV5-5
d_gene: TRBD2
abundance: once
len: 17
j_gene: TRBJ2-2
CDR3nt: TGTGCCAGCAGCTCATCTGGTAGCGGGATGAAACGCGGGGAGCTGTTTTTT
CDR3aa: CASSSSGSGMKRGELFF

v_gene: TRBV5-6
d_gene: -
abundance: -
len: 12
j_gene: TRBJ1-1
CDR3nt: TGTGCCAGCAGCTTGGGAGGACTAAGAGCTTTCTTT
CDR3aa: CASSLGGLRAFF

v_gene: TRBV27
d_gene: -
abundance: -
len: 13
j_gene: TRBJ2-7
CDR3nt: TGTGCCAGCAGTTTATCGTCCCCCTACGAGCAGTACTTC
CDR3aa: CASSLSSPYEQYF

v_gene: TRBV6-1
d_gene: TRBD1
abundance: -
len: 18
j_gene: TRBJ1-5
CDR3nt: TGTGCCAGCAGTGAAAATGAAAGGGGGCTTAGGGGCAATCAGCCCCAGCATTTT
CDR3aa: CASSENERGLRGNQPQHF

v_gene: TRBV7-6
d_gene: -
abundance: -
len: 14
j_gene: TRBJ2-3
CDR3nt: TGTGCCAGCAGCTTAGTACTTAGCGCAGATACGCAGTATTTT
CDR3aa: CASSLVLSADTQYF

v_gene: TRBV9
d_gene: TRBD2
abundance: -
len: 15
j_gene: TRBJ2-1
CDR3nt: TGTGCCAGCAGCGTAGGAGCGGGAGCCTACAATGAGCAGTTCTTC
CDR3aa: CASSVGAGAYNEQFF

v_gene: TRBV7-2
d_gene: -
abundance: -
len: 13
j_gene: TRBJ1-5
CDR3nt: TGTGCCAGCAGCTTAGCCCGGAATCAGCCCCAGCATTTT
CDR3aa: CASSLARNQPQHF

v_gene: TRBV18
d_gene: -
abundance: -
len: 16
j_gene: TRBJ1-2
CDR3nt: TGTGCCAGCTCACCAAAGGGAGCACAGTCTAACTATGGCTACACCTTC
CDR3aa: CASSPKGAQSNYGYTF

v_gene: TRBV6-5
d_gene: -
abundance: -
len: 14
j_gene: TRBJ1-6
CDR3nt: TGTGCCACCAGACTGCAGGGTAGGAATTCACCCCTCCACTTT
CDR3aa: CATRLQGRNSPLHF

v_gene: TRBV2
d_gene: -
abundance: -
len: 14
j_gene: TRBJ1-3
CDR3nt: TGTGCCAGCAGAGCCAGGGTAGACGGAAACACCATATATTTT
CDR3aa: CASRARVDGNTIYF

v_gene: TRBV25-1
d_gene: -
abundance: -
len: 13
j_gene: TRBJ1-3
CDR3nt: TGTGCCAGCAGTGACCCAGGGGGAAACACCATATATTTT
CDR3aa: CASSDPGGNTIYF

v_gene: TRBV6-5
d_gene: -
abundance: -
len: 14
j_gene: TRBJ2-7
CDR3nt: TGTGCCAGCAGTTTCGGGTGGTACCGATTGGAGCAGTACTTC
CDR3aa: CASSFGWYRLEQYF

v_gene: TRBV7-2
d_gene: -
abundance: -
len: 15
j_gene: TRBJ1-4
CDR3nt: TGTGCCAGCAGCTTAGGGGCGTGGACCGCAGAAAAACTGTTTTTT
CDR3aa: CASSLGAWTAEKLFF